This passage covers 2 T cell receptor beta chains from one sample sequenced in a study of shared clonotypes between healthy human individuals. Terminally differentiated effector memory CD45RA+ cells were excluded by CCR7 positive selection of CD45RO-negative cells. The protocol was immunoSEQ multiplex PCR, while the TCRdb copy is restricted to in-frame clones and leaves out a portion. The sample records some 2 million clones, about 94% being singletons. The sequenced sample consisted of naive CD8+ T cells sorted from blood. The receptors come from a man between 18 and 35 years old in good health.

The chain employs TRBV9 and TRBJ2-7, with TRBD2 matching 8 bases. Germline CDR1 is SGDLS and CDR2 is YYNGEE. V gave up 3 bases and J gave up 6 bases; unmatched junction bases: 11. CDR3 length: 15 residues. CDR3 loop: CASSGRSGLVSEQYF. DNA of the CDR3: TGTGCCAGCAGCGGACGGTCGGGACTAGTTTCCGAGCAGTACTTC.

V is TRBV5-1 and J is TRBJ2-1; D perhaps matches TRBD2 (6 bases). V was trimmed by 0 bases and J by 1 base, leaving 11 bases between them. The CDR3 has 16 amino acids. Germline CDR1 reads SGHRS; CDR2 reads YFSETQ. The CDR3 DNA follows: TGCGCCAGCAGCTTGGTTCCGGGAGAATCCTACAATGAGCAGTTCTTC. Amino acid sequence: CASSLVPGESYNEQFF.